The 28 T cell receptor beta chains in this list originate from one sample, sequenced in a study of cytomegalovirus exposure and HLA in healthy donors. The study ran its PCR with 60 Vbeta and 13 Jbeta primers. Measured with immunoSEQ multiplex PCR; TCRdb has only the in-frame clones, and not every one. Counted here are 150,000 to 200,000 clones, approximately 80% occurring once; the ten biggest clones make up approximately 2.1%. Sample: PBMCs. The receptors originated from a man aged 50 or older in good health and CMV-seropositive.

This clone was seen a few times. The rearrangement links TRBV2 to TRBJ1-2; 8 positions agree with TRBD1. V lost 6 bases and J lost 8; bases outside the gene matches: 11. The CDR3 sequence is 14 residues long. CDR1 is SNHLY and CDR2 is FYNNEI in the germline V gene. CDR3 in amino acids: CASRETGQGGGYTF. For the CDR3, the DNA is TGTGCCAGCAGGGAGACCGGACAGGGTGGGGGCTACACCTTC.

The rearrangement links TRBV5-4 to TRBJ2-7; 7 nucleotides agree with TRBD1. There are 16 residues in the CDR3. V lost 0 bases and J lost 3; bases outside the gene matches: 9. In germline, CDR1 is SGHNT, CDR2 YYREEE (reference sequence). The CDR3 bases are TGTGCCAGCAGCTTGGTCTACGGGACAGAAAACTACGAGCAGTACTTC. Encoded protein: CASSLVYGTENYEQYF.

For this clone: The sample holds other DNA sequences that translate to the same CDR3. The chain employs TRBV7-2 and TRBJ1-5, with TRBD1 identical over 7 bases. Germline V gene data show CDR1 as SGHTA and CDR2 as FQGNSA. V gave up 2 bases and J gave up 2 bases; unmatched junction bases: 3. The CDR3 is made up of 15 amino acids. The CDR3 DNA reads TGTGCCAGCAGCTTAACAGGGGTAGGCAATCAGCCCCAGCATTTT. Translation gives CASSLTGVGNQPQHF. Variable domain in full (rest from reference TRBV7-2 and TRBJ1-5): GAGVSQSPSNKVTEKGKDVELRCDPISGHTALYWYRQSLGQGLEFLIYFQGNSAPDKSGLPSDRFSAERTGGSVSTLTIQRTQQEDSAVYLCASSLTGVGNQPQHFGDGTRLSIL.

This clone appeared a few times. This sequence joins TRBV19 and TRBJ1-6; a possible D gene is TRBD1 (5 bases). Germline loops: CDR1 LNHDA, CDR2 SQIVND (reference sequence). V lost 3 bases and J 10 bases, leaving 13 bases between the germline ends. The CDR3 has 14 amino acids. The CDR3 sequence: CASSIGREGSPLHF. The CDR3 DNA sequence: TGTGCCAGTAGTATTGGCAGGGAGGGGTCACCCCTCCACTTT. The whole variable domain, filled in from reference TRBV19 and TRBJ1-6, reads DGGITQSPKYLFRKEGQNVTLSCEQNLNHDAMYWYRQDPGQGLRLIYYSQIVNDFQKGDIAEGYSVSREKKESFPLTVTSAQKNPTAFYLCASSIGREGSPLHFGNGTRLTVT.

The chain uses TRBV7-6 and TRBJ1-1, with D possibly TRBD1 on 5 matching bases. In germline, CDR1 is SGHVS, CDR2 FNYEAQ. Trimming took 3 bases from V and 2 from J, leaving 7 bases between them. The CDR3 length is 13 residues. CDR3 bases: TGTGCCAGCAGCTTGACAGAAAACACTGAAGCTTTCTTT. Its protein is CASSLTENTEAFF.

The genes are TRBV11-1 and TRBJ2-7, with TRBD2 identical over 9 bases. This CDR3 region has 17 residues. J was trimmed by 3 bases and V by 6 bases; bases with no gene match: 15. The germline V gene encodes CDR1 SGHAT and CDR2 FQDESV (reference sequence). CDR3 nucleotide sequence: TGTGCCAGCAGTCGAAGGGGGCTAGCGGGGCGTTTCTACGAGCAGTACTTC. As protein: CASSRRGLAGRFYEQYF.

The genes are TRBV2 and TRBJ2-3; D not resolved. Trimming removed 7 bases from V and 0 bases from J, with 8 bases in between. The CDR3 is 13 amino acids. The germline V gene encodes CDR1 SNHLY and CDR2 FYNNEI. The CDR3 DNA follows: TGTGCCAGCAACCTATATAGCACAGATACGCAGTATTTT. Protein sequence: CASNLYSTDTQYF.

This sequence joins TRBV7-8 and TRBJ2-7; TRBD1 might be the D (6 bases). There are 19 residues in the CDR3. Germline CDR1 is SGHVS and CDR2 is FQNEAQ. The V and J ends lost 4 bases and 3 bases respectively, with 28 bases between them. For the CDR3, the DNA is TGTGCCAGCAGCTGGCCCGAGGGCCAGGGGATCCAAGGGAACTACGAGCAGTACTTC. Translation gives CASSWPEGQGIQGNYEQYF.

V gene TRBV7-9 combines with J gene TRBJ2-2; 8 bases are shared with TRBD2. This CDR3 contains 15 residues. With 4 bases clipped from V and 4 bases from J, the junction kept 5 bases outside the gene matches. The germline CDR1 and CDR2 sequences are SEHNR and FQNEAQ (reference sequence). The DNA of the CDR3 is TGTGCCAGCAGCTACGGGGGGGCCCGCACCGGGGAGCTGTTTTTT. Its protein is CASSYGGARTGELFF.

The chain carries TRBV6-5 and TRBJ1-1; 9 bases are shared with TRBD1. CDR1 is MNHEY, CDR2 SVGAGI, per germline. The CDR3 length is 14 residues. J was trimmed by 4 bases and V by 6 bases; bases with no gene match: 6. In nucleotides, the CDR3 is TGTGCCAGCAGGGGGACAGGGAAGGTCACTGAAGCTTTCTTT. Residues: CASRGTGKVTEAFF.

V gene TRBV11-3 combines with J gene TRBJ1-5; 7 bases align to TRBD1. This CDR3 comprises 15 residues. Losses at the gene ends were 2 bases for V and 0 bases for J; bases not matched to a gene: 1. Germline lookup yields CDR1 SGHNT and CDR2 YENEEA. The CDR3 is CASSLTGDSNQPQHF. The CDR3 DNA is TGTGCCAGCAGCTTAACAGGGGATAGCAATCAGCCCCAGCATTTT.

This clone was seen a few times. The V and J genes are TRBV28 and TRBJ2-4; D uncertain. Germline-derived CDR1 and CDR2 are MDHEN and SYDVKM. Trimming took 6 bases from V and 0 from J, leaving 9 bases between them. The CDR3 consists of 14 residues. This CDR3 is CASSISGAKNIQYF. The CDR3 coding sequence is TGTGCCAGCAGCATCTCCGGAGCCAAAAACATTCAGTACTTC.

This clone was picked up a small number of times. The rearrangement uses TRBV5-6 and TRBJ1-6; TRBD1 is a possible D gene (5 bases). V was shortened by 0 bases and J by 9 bases, with 19 bases between the two germline ends. CDR1 is SGHDT and CDR2 is YYEEEE in the germline V gene. CDR3 size: 17 residues. The CDR3 DNA reads as TGTGCCAGCAGCTTGGTGCGGGGCAGGCATGCTGGTTCACCCCTCCACTTT. It translates to CASSLVRGRHAGSPLHF.

The chain couples TRBV4-1 to TRBJ2-3; TRBD2 matches at 14 bases. CDR1 MGHRA and CDR2 YSYEKL come from the germline V gene. The CDR3 sequence is 17 residues long. V dropped 1 base and J dropped 5; count of bases not matched to a gene: 5. This CDR3 reads CASSQAGTSGGRDTQYF. The CDR3 DNA follows: TGCGCCAGCAGCCAAGCCGGGACTAGCGGGGGTAGAGATACGCAGTATTTT.

The chain uses TRBV28 and TRBJ2-1; TRBD2 aligns across 12 bases. The ends lost 0 bases at V and 3 bases at J; junction bases unmatched: 3. The CDR3 covers 17 residues. The germline gives CDR1 MDHEN, CDR2 SYDVKM. The CDR3 sequence is CASSLWLAGGDYNEQFF. For the CDR3, the DNA is TGTGCCAGCAGTTTATGGCTAGCGGGGGGGGACTACAATGAGCAGTTCTTC.

This clone turned up a few times. The chain carries TRBV10-3 and TRBJ1-5; 8 bases map to TRBD1. CDR3 length: 14 amino acids. V shed 6 bases, J shed 2 bases, and the junction held 3 bases outside the gene matches. Germline assignment: CDR1 ENHRY and CDR2 SYGVKD. The CDR3 bases are TGTGCCATCAGCCAGGGACAGGGCAATCAGCCCCAGCATTTT. It yields the protein CAISQGQGNQPQHF.

About this clone: The sample carries other DNA sequences with the same CDR3. This chain uses TRBV10-2 with TRBJ1-6; 7 bases align to TRBD1. Germline CDR1 and CDR2: WSHSY and SAAADI. The CDR3 has 15 residues. The ends lost 6 bases at V and 0 bases at J; junction bases unmatched: 2. The CDR3 DNA sequence: TGCGCCAGCAGGGACAGGAGCTCCTATAATTCACCCCTCCACTTT. As protein: CASRDRSSYNSPLHF.

The chain employs TRBV27 and TRBJ1-5; no definite D call. Germline V gene data show CDR1 as MNHEY and CDR2 as SMNVEV (reference sequence). The V and J ends lost 0 bases and 4 bases respectively, with 10 bases between them. The CDR3 is made up of 15 amino acids. CDR3 sequence reads: CASSLSSVANQPQHF. The DNA for the CDR3 is TGTGCCAGCAGTTTATCGTCGGTTGCGAATCAGCCCCAGCATTTT.

V gene TRBV2 combines with J gene TRBJ2-3, with D unclear. Trimming cost V 5 bases and J 4 bases, with 10 bases left between them. The CDR3 runs to 13 residues. CDR1 and CDR2 from the germline V gene are SNHLY and FYNNEI. The CDR3 DNA reads as TGTGCCAGCAGTTCCCCCGCGCCAGATACGCAGTATTTT. This gives the protein CASSSPAPDTQYF.

This sequence joins TRBV30 and TRBJ1-2, with TRBD1 as a possible D gene (6 bases). In germline, CDR1 is GTSNPN, CDR2 SVGIG (reference sequence). This CDR3 has 14 residues. The ends were cut back, 0 bases at V and 6 bases at J, with 14 bases in the middle. CDR3 region: CAWSVGGLSHGYTF. CDR3 DNA: TGTGCCTGGAGTGTAGGGGGACTATCCCATGGCTACACCTTC.

This clone is a singleton in its sample. The genes are TRBV11-2 and TRBJ2-7, with 8 positions matching TRBD1. Unmatched junction bases numbered 6, after V lost 5 bases and J lost 0 bases. Per the germline V gene, CDR1 is SGHAT and CDR2 is FQNNGV. The CDR3 runs 15 residues. The CDR3 DNA reads as TGTGCCAGCAGCAGACCAGGACAGGGCTCCTACGAGCAGTACTTC. Translated, it gives CASSRPGQGSYEQYF.

The rearrangement uses TRBV6-6 and TRBJ2-1, with 8 bases matching TRBD2. The length of the CDR3 is 14 residues. Per germline, CDR1 MNHNY and CDR2 SVGAGI (reference sequence). The J segment lost 8 bases and the V segment lost 2 bases, leaving 5 bases of the junction unmatched. Here the CDR3 DNA reads TGTGCCAGCAGTTACCCCGGACTAGCAGATGAGCAGTTCTTC. It translates to CASSYPGLADEQFF.

The rearrangement joins TRBV19 to TRBJ2-3; 9 bases are a match to TRBD1. CDR3 length: 16 amino acids. CDR1 and CDR2 from the germline V gene are LNHDA and SQIVND (reference sequence). With 9 bases clipped from V and 3 bases from J, the junction kept 13 bases outside the gene matches. Written as DNA, the CDR3 is TGTGCCAGCTCTCGGGGCAGGGGACAGGGTACAGATACGCAGTATTTT. As protein: CASSRGRGQGTDTQYF. The complete variable domain, with remaining parts taken from reference TRBV19 and TRBJ2-3, reads DGGITQSPKYLFRKEGQNVTLSCEQNLNHDAMYWYRQDPGQGLRLIYYSQIVNDFQKGDIAEGYSVSREKKESFPLTVTSAQKNPTAFYLCASSRGRGQGTDTQYFGPGTRLTVL.

In DNA form, the CDR3 reads TGTGCCAGCAGCGTAGGGTTAACGGGGGGGCACCAAGAGACCCAGTACTTC. Protein sequence: CASSVGLTGGHQETQYF. The genes are TRBV9 and TRBJ2-5, with 8 bases aligning to TRBD2. The germline V gene has CDR1 SGDLS and CDR2 YYNGEE. V was pared by 0 bases and J by 0 bases, with 7 bases of the junction left unmatched. The CDR3 contains 17 residues.

J is TRBJ1-1 and V is TRBV20-1; the D is unclear. CDR3 size: 11 residues. In germline, CDR1 is DFQATT, CDR2 SNEGSKA (reference sequence). V was cut by 4 bases and J by 1 base, with 4 bases left in between. CDR3 DNA sequence: TGCAGTGCTACATCGAACACTGAAGCTTTCTTT. Amino acids: CSATSNTEAFF.

The chain uses TRBV7-2 and TRBJ2-2; TRBD2 matches 9 bases. V trimming: 1 base; J trimming: 3 bases; junction bases outside the gene matches: 6. This CDR3 region has 17 residues. Germline V gives CDR1 SGHTA, CDR2 FQGNSA. DNA of the CDR3: TGTGCCAGCAGCTTAGGGCTAGCGGGGACCTACACCGGGGAGCTGTTTTTT. It yields the protein CASSLGLAGTYTGELFF. Combining the CDR3 with reference TRBV7-2 and TRBJ2-2 gives the whole variable domain GAGVSQSPSNKVTEKGKDVELRCDPISGHTALYWYRQSLGQGLEFLIYFQGNSAPDKSGLPSDRFSAERTGGSVSTLTIQRTQQEDSAVYLCASSLGLAGTYTGELFFGEGSRLTVL.

This rearrangement joins TRBV7-2 to TRBJ1-1; D is ambiguous. Germline-derived CDR1 and CDR2 are SGHTA and FQGNSA. V gave up 3 bases and J gave up 8 bases, with 13 bases separating them. This CDR3 region has 13 residues. The CDR3 DNA follows: TGTGCCAGCAGCTTCAAAACGGAGCTCGAAGCTTTCTTT. It translates to CASSFKTELEAFF. Looking up the rest from reference TRBV7-2 and TRBJ1-1 gives the full variable domain: GAGVSQSPSNKVTEKGKDVELRCDPISGHTALYWYRQSLGQGLEFLIYFQGNSAPDKSGLPSDRFSAERTGGSVSTLTIQRTQQEDSAVYLCASSFKTELEAFFGQGTRLTVV.

V gene TRBV13 combines with J gene TRBJ2-3; TRBD1 aligns across 8 bases. Trimming removed 2 bases from V and 1 base from J; junction bases left unmatched: 5. Germline V gene sequence: CDR1 PRHDT, CDR2 FYEKMQ (reference sequence). The length of the CDR3 is 16 residues. CDR3 protein: CASSLRGQGGTDTQYF. In DNA form, the CDR3 reads TGTGCCAGCAGCTTACGCGGACAGGGAGGCACAGATACGCAGTATTTT.